The 17 T cell receptor beta chains listed next were all sequenced from one sample in a study of human T cells and chemical hapten exposure. TCRdb reprocessed the RACE reads via MiXCR and lists one record per CDR3 protein. The top ten clones hold under 7.5% of a sample with some 180,000 distinct CDR3 sequences, approximately 20% of them seen once. The time point denotes: patch test 1, 2 weeks after DPC sensitization. Specified treatment: therapeutic diphenylcyclopropenone sensitization with weekly scalp DPC. The sequenced sample was whole blood, obtained in connection with sensitization to the hapten diphenylcyclopropenone (DPC). These receptors came from a woman between 50 and 59 years old with alopecia areata. Some clones in this sample may be carry-over from other donors' samples.

The chain employs TRBV4-1 and TRBJ2-3; TRBD2 agrees at 8 bases. This CDR3 is 15 amino acids long. CDR1 is MGHRA and CDR2 is YSYEKL in the germline V gene. The V gene end was trimmed by 2 bases and the J gene end by 5 bases; junction bases not matched to a gene: 6. The CDR3 loop reads CASSQISGIVDTQYF. CDR3 DNA: TGCGCCAGCAGCCAAATTAGCGGGATTGTAGATACGCAGTATTTT.

The J gene is TRBJ2-7, the V gene TRBV12-3 or TRBV12-4; 7 nucleotides align to TRBD1. The V segment lost 6 bases and the J segment 2 bases; nucleotides outside the gene matches: 4. This CDR3 comprises 13 residues. The CDR3 DNA follows: TGTGCCAGCAGCACCGGGACAGCCTACGAGCAGTACTTC. Translation gives CASSTGTAYEQYF.

There are many counts of this clonotype. V gene TRBV20-1 combines with J gene TRBJ1-5; perhaps TRBD1 as D (5 bases). Germline V lookup: CDR1 DFQATT, CDR2 SNEGSKA (reference sequence). V lost 1 base and J lost 7, with 17 bases in between. This CDR3 comprises 15 residues. The CDR3 region has the DNA TGCAGTGCTAGAGCTGGGGCAACGGGGGACCAGCCCCAGCATTTT. Translated, it gives CSARAGATGDQPQHF.

This clonotype has only a few counts. The chain links TRBV2 to TRBJ1-2, with TRBD1 identical over 8 bases. CDR1 and CDR2 from the germline V gene are SNHLY and FYNNEI. The junction had 13 bases not matched to a gene; V was cut back by 5 bases and J by 8 bases. The CDR3 has 15 residues. The CDR3 nucleotides are TGTGCCAGCAGTTTCGACTCTCAGGGGGCGGTAGGCTACACCTTC. Amino acid sequence: CASSFDSQGAVGYTF.

A few counts support this clonotype. The chain is built from TRBV6-5 and TRBJ1-2; TRBD1 matches at 7 bases. Per germline, CDR1 MNHEY and CDR2 SVGAGI. The CDR3 is 14 amino acids. J lost 5 bases, V lost 7 bases, and 10 bases had no gene match. CDR3 DNA: TGTGCCAGCACTGCCGGACAGGAGATTTATGGCTACACCTTC. The encoded protein is CASTAGQEIYGYTF.

The chain couples TRBV6-5 to TRBJ1-4; no reliable D call. The germline CDR1 and CDR2 sequences are MNHEY and SVGAGI. V lost 0 bases and J 8 bases, leaving 7 bases between the germline ends. The CDR3 contains 13 residues. CDR3 amino acids: CASSYSSGEKLFF. CDR3 sequence (DNA): TGTGCCAGCAGTTACTCGAGCGGGGAAAAACTGTTTTTT.

There are a few counts of this clonotype. This chain links TRBV20-1 with TRBJ2-1, with 12 bases matching TRBD2. The CDR3 consists of 14 residues. V shed 5 bases, J shed 8 bases, and the junction held 7 bases outside the gene matches. Germline values: CDR1 DFQATT, CDR2 SNEGSKA (reference sequence). The CDR3 reads CSALLAGGRYEQFF. The CDR3 nucleotides are TGCAGTGCTTTGCTAGCGGGAGGGCGATATGAGCAGTTCTTC.

The V gene is TRBV5-8, the J gene TRBJ2-1; no firm D call. The length of the CDR3 is 15 residues. V was cut by 1 base and J by 6 bases, with 14 bases left in between. Germline CDR1 reads SGHTS; CDR2 reads YDEGEE. DNA for the CDR3: TGTGCCAGCAGCTTGCAGGCCTCTTCCGCCAATGAGCAGTTCTTC. Translating gives CASSLQASSANEQFF.

This chain connects TRBV5-1 to TRBJ1-5; D perhaps matches TRBD1 (5 bases). This CDR3 contains 17 residues. The germline V and J ends were trimmed by 2 bases and 6 bases, with 21 bases remaining between them. Per germline, CDR1 SGHRS and CDR2 YFSETQ. The CDR3 sequence: CASSLRRVRGFTQPQHF. DNA for the CDR3: TGCGCCAGCAGCTTACGTCGGGTGAGGGGATTTACTCAGCCCCAGCATTTT. Drawing the rest from reference TRBV5-1 and TRBJ1-5, the complete variable domain is KAGVTQTPRYLIKTRGQQVTLSCSPISGHRSVSWYQQTPGQGLQFLFEYFSETQRNKGNFPGRFSGRQFSNSRSEMNVSTLELGDSALYLCASSLRRVRGFTQPQHFGDGTRLSIL.

V gene TRBV20-1 combines with J gene TRBJ2-5; 8 nucleotides match TRBD1. J lost 2 bases, V lost 6 bases, and 5 bases had no gene match. Per germline, CDR1 DFQATT and CDR2 SNEGSKA (reference sequence). The CDR3 runs 13 residues. The CDR3, as DNA: TGCAGTGCATCCGGACAGGGACAAGAGACCCAGTACTTC. Its protein product is CSASGQGQETQYF.

The chain couples TRBV2 to TRBJ1-2; tentatively, D is TRBD1 (6 bases). CDR1 SNHLY and CDR2 FYNNEI come from the germline V gene. The CDR3 contains 14 residues. Trimming shortened V by 8 bases and J by 5 bases, and 18 bases separated the two germline ends. Here the CDR3 reads CASSELGGQYGYTF. DNA for the CDR3: TGTGCCAGCTCTGAACTGGGGGGGCAGTATGGCTACACCTTC.

This clonotype was counted between two and nine times. This chain links TRBV7-2 with TRBJ2-5, with a tentative D call TRBD1 (6 bases). CDR1 is SGHTA and CDR2 is FQGNSA in the germline V gene. The CDR3 contains 13 residues. The germline V and J ends were trimmed by 5 bases and 3 bases, with 10 bases remaining between them. CDR3 DNA sequence: TGTGCCAGCAGCAAGCAGGGGAAAGAGACCCAGTACTTC. As protein: CASSKQGKETQYF.

This rearrangement joins TRBV7-9 to TRBJ2-7; D gene ambiguous. Per the germline V gene, CDR1 is SEHNR and CDR2 is FQNEAQ (reference sequence). The CDR3 has 12 amino acids. Trimming took off 5 bases at V and 6 bases at J, with 11 bases between the two ends. The CDR3 nucleotides read TGTGCCAGCAGCGCTAACTCCCCCGAGCAGTACTTC. Protein: CASSANSPEQYF. Variable domain in full (rest from reference TRBV7-9 and TRBJ2-7): DTGVSQNPRHKITKRGQNVTFRCDPISEHNRLYWYRQTLGQGPEFLTYFQNEAQLEKSRLLSDRFSAERPKGSFSTLEIQRTEQGDSAMYLCASSANSPEQYFGPGTRLTVT.

This clonotype has a handful of counts. The chain recombines TRBV20-1 with TRBJ2-1, with D possibly being TRBD2 (6 bases). The CDR3 is made up of 16 amino acids. V gave up 2 bases and J gave up 0 bases, with 14 bases separating them. Germline V gives CDR1 DFQATT, CDR2 SNEGSKA (reference sequence). The CDR3 DNA follows: TGCAGTGCTAGACACGGGACTTTCAGCTCCTACAATGAGCAGTTCTTC. Its protein is CSARHGTFSSYNEQFF.

This chain links TRBV6-1 with TRBJ2-3, with a tentative D call TRBD1 (6 bases). The CDR3 is 15 amino acids. V lost 5 bases, J lost 3 bases, and 15 bases lay in between. CDR1 is MNHNS and CDR2 is SASEGT in the germline V gene. The CDR3: CASSTTGSGTDTQYF. CDR3 coding DNA: TGTGCCAGCAGTACCACAGGGTCGGGTACAGATACGCAGTATTTT.

The sample holds a few counts of this clonotype. V gene TRBV10-2 combines with J gene TRBJ1-2; D ambiguous. Germline V gene data show CDR1 as WSHSY and CDR2 as SAAADI. This CDR3 comprises 13 residues. Trimming removed 7 bases at V and 3 bases at J, with 12 bases between. The CDR3 nucleotides are TGCGCCAGCAAGTCGAGTTCGGACTATGGCTACACCTTC. Protein product: CASKSSSDYGYTF.

This clonotype has a count of ten or more. The chain employs TRBV5-1 and TRBJ1-2; no clear D. Germline loops: CDR1 SGHRS, CDR2 YFSETQ. V lost 0 bases and J 2 bases, leaving 8 bases between the germline ends. The CDR3 totals 14 residues. CDR3: CASSLDSLNYGYTF. As DNA, the CDR3 is TGCGCCAGCAGCTTGGACAGCCTAAACTATGGCTACACCTTC.